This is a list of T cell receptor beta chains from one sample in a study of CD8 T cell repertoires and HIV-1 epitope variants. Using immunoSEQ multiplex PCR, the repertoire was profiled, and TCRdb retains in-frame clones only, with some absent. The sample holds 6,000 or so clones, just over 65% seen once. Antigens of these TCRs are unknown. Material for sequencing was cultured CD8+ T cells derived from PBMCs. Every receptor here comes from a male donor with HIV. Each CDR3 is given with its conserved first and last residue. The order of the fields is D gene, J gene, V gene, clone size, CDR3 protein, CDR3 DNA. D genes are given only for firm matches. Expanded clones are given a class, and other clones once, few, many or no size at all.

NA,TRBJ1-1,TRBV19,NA,CASGRGMNTEAFF,TGTGCCAGCGGGCGGGGCATGAACACTGAAGCTTTCTTT
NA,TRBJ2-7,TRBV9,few,CASSVYGSSYEQYF,TGTGCCAGCAGCGTATACGGGAGCTCCTACGAGCAGTACTTC
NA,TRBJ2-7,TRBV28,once,CASSLLLRNEQYF,TGTGCCAGCAGTTTACTCCTTCGGAACGAGCAGTACTTC
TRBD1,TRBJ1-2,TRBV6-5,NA,CASSSSQGADYGYTF,TGTGCCAGCAGTTCTTCACAGGGGGCTGACTATGGCTACACCTTC
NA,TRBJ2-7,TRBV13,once,CASSLGGDTYEQYF,TGTGCCAGCAGCTTAGGGGGGGATACTTACGAGCAGTACTTC
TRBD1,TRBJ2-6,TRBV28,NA,CASSSYRGLNSGANVLTF,TGTGCCAGCAGTTCATACAGGGGCCTGAACTCTGGGGCCAACGTCCTGACTTTC
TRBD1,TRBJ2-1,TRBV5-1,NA,CASSSGTANNEQFF,TGCGCCAGCAGCTCCGGGACAGCAAACAATGAGCAGTTCTTC
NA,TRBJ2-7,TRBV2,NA,CASSVSELRASYEQYF,TGTGCCAGCAGCGTCTCCGAACTTCGGGCCTCCTACGAGCAGTACTTC
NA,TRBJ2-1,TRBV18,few,CASSPVRGNNEQFF,TGTGCCAGCTCACCAGTACGCGGGAACAATGAGCAGTTCTTC
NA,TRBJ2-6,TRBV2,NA,CASRAGLIVDSLSGANVLTF,TGTGCCAGCAGGGCGGGACTCATAGTAGACTCCCTTTCTGGGGCCAACGTCCTGACTTTC
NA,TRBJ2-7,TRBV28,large,CASSPRLGDLYEQYF,TGTGCCAGCAGTCCCCGACTGGGCGACCTCTACGAGCAGTACTTC
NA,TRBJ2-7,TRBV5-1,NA,CASSPWDGYEQYF,TGCGCCAGCAGCCCATGGGACGGCTACGAGCAGTACTTC
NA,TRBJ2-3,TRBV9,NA,CASSHNPGDVLSNIDTQYF,TGTGCCAGCAGTCATAATCCCGGGGACGTGTTGTCCAACATAGATACGCAGTATTTT
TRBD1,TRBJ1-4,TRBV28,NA,CASSFALQGLNEKLFF,TGTGCCAGCAGTTTTGCGCTACAGGGGTTGAATGAAAAACTGTTTTTT
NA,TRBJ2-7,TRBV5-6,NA,CASSLQGISYEQYF,TGTGCCAGCAGCCTACAGGGAATCTCCTACGAGCAGTACTTC
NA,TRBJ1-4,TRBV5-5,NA,CASSLGGNNEKLFF,TGTGCCAGCAGCTTGGGGGGCAATAATGAAAAACTGTTTTTT
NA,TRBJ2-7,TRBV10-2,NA,CASSEHEQYF,TGCGCCAGCAGTGAACATGAGCAGTACTTC
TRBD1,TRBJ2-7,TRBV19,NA,CASSLVRDSDSYEQYF,TGTGCCAGTAGTTTAGTCCGGGACAGCGACTCCTACGAGCAGTACTTC
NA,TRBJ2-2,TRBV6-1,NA,CASFTNSNTGELFF,TGTGCCAGCTTTACGAACTCGAACACCGGGGAGCTGTTTTTT
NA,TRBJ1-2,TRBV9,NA,CASSVGGDSYTF,TGTGCCAGCAGCGTAGGTGGTGATAGCTACACCTTC
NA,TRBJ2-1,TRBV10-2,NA,CASSESGGYNEQFF,TGCGCCAGCAGTGAGTCTGGCGGCTACAATGAGCAGTTCTTC
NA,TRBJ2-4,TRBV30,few,CAWSAGSGAGNIQYF,TGTGCCTGGAGTGCCGGGTCCGGGGCGGGAAACATTCAGTACTTC
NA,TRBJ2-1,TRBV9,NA,CASSVAQDLPENEQFF,TGTGCCAGCAGCGTAGCCCAAGACCTCCCCGAGAATGAGCAGTTCTTC
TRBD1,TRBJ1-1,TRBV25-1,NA,CASSEWGQGNTEAFF,TGTGCCAGCAGTGAATGGGGACAGGGGAACACTGAAGCTTTCTTT